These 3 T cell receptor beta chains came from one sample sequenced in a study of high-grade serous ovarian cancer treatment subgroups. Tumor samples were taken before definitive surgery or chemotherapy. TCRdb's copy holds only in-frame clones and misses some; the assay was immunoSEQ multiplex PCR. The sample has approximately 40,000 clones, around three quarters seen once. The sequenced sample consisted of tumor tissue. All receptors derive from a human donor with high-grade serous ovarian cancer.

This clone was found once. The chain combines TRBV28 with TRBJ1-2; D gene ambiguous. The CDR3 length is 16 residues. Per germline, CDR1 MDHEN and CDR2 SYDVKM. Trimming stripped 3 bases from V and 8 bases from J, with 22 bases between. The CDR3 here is CASSLNCRGDDVGYTF. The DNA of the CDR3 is TGTGCCAGCAGTTTGAATTGTCGGGGAGACGATGTCGGCTACACCTTC.

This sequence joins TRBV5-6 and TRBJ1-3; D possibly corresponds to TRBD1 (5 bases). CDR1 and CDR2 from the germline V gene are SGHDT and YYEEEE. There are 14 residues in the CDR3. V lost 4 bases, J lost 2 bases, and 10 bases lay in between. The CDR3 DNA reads TGTGCCAGCAGCCCTCCGGGGGCTGGAAACACCATATATTTT. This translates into CASSPPGAGNTIYF.

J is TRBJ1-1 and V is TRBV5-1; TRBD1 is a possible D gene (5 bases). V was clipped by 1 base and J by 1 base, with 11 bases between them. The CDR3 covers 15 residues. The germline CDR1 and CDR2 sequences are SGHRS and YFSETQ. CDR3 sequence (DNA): TGCGCCAGCAGCTTGTGGGCCGGGGGGAACACTGAAGCTTTCTTT. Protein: CASSLWAGGNTEAFF.